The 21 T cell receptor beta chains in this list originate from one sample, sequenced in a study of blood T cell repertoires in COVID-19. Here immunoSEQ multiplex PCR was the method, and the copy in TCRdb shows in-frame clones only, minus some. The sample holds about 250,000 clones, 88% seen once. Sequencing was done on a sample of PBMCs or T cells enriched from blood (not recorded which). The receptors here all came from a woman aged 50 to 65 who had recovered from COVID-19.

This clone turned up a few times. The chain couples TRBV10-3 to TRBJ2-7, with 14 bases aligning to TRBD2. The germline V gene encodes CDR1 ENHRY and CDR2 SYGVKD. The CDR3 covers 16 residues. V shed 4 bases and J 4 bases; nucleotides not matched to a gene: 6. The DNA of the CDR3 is TGTGCCATCAGTGGAAAGGGACTAGCGGGAGCTTACGAGCAGTACTTC. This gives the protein CAISGKGLAGAYEQYF.

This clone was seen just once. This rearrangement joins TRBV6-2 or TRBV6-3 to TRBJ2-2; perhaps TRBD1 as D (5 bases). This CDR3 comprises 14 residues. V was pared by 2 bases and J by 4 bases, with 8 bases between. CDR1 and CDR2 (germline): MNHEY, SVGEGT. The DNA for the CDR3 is TGTGCCAGCAGTTACGCAGGGTCCACCGGGGAGCTGTTTTTT. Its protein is CASSYAGSTGELFF.

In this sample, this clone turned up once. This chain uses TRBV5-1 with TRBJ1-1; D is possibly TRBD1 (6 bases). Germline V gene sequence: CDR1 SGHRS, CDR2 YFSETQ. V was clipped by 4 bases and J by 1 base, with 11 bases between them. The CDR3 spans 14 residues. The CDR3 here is CASSKGHSNTEAFF. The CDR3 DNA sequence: TGCGCCAGCAGCAAGGGACATTCGAACACTGAAGCTTTCTTT.

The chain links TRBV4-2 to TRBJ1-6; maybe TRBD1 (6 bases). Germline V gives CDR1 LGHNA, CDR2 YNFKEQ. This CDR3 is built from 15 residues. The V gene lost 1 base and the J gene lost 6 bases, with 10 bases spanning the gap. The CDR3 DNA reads TGTGCCAGCAGCCAAGTACAGGGCGGTAATTCACCCCTCCACTTT. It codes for CASSQVQGGNSPLHF.

The CDR3 DNA is TGTGCCAGTAGTGCTATAAAGCGGGAGAGAGCCTACAATGAGCAGTTCTTC. It translates to CASSAIKRERAYNEQFF. The chain joins TRBV19 to TRBJ2-1, with 8 bases aligning to TRBD2. V gave up 5 bases and J gave up 2 bases; unmatched junction bases: 11. This CDR3 is built from 17 residues. The V gene's germline CDR1 is LNHDA and CDR2 SQIVND (reference sequence).

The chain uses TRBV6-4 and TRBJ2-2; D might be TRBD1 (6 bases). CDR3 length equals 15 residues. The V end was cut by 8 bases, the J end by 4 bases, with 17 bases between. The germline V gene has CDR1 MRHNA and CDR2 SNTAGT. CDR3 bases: TGTGCCAGCCGCCAGAACAGGGTTCCCACCGGGGAGCTGTTTTTT. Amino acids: CASRQNRVPTGELFF.

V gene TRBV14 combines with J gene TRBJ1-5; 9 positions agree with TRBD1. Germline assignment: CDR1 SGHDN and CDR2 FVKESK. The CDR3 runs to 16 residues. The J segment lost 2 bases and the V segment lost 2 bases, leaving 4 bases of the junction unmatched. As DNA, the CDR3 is TGTGCCAGCAGCCAAACAGGGGGCGTAGGCAATCAGCCCCAGCATTTT. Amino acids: CASSQTGGVGNQPQHF.

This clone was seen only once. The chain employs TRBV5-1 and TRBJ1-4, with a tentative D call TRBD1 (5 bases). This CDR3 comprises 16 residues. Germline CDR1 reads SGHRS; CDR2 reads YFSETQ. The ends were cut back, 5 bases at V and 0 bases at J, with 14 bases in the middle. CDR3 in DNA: TGCGCCAGCAGTAGAGACAGACCCGCAACTAATGAAAAACTGTTTTTT. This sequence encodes CASSRDRPATNEKLFF.

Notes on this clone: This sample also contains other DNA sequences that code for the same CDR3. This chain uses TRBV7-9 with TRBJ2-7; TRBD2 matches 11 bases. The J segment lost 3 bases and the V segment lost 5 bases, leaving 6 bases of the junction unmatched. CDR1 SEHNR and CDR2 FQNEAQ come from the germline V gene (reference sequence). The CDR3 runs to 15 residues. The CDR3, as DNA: TGTGCCAGCAGCCCGGGACTAGCGGTAAGCTACGAGCAGTACTTC. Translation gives CASSPGLAVSYEQYF.

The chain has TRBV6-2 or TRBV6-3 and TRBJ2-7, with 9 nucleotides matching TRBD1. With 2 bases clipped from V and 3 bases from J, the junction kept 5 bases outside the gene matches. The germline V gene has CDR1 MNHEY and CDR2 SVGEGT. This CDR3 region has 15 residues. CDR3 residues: CASSYGDRDLYEQYF. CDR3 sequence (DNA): TGTGCCAGCAGTTACGGGGACAGGGATCTCTACGAGCAGTACTTC.

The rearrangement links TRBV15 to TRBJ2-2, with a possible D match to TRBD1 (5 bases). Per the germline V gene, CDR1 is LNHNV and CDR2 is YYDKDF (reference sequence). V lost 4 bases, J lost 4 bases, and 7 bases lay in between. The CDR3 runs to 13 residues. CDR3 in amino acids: CATSTQGTGELFF. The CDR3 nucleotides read TGTGCCACCAGCACCCAGGGCACCGGGGAGCTGTTTTTT.

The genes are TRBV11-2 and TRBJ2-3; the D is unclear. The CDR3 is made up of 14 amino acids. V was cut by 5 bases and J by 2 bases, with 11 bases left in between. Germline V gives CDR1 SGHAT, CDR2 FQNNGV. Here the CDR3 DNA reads TGTGCCAGCAGCCAGAGGCGGATCACAGATACGCAGTATTTT. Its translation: CASSQRRITDTQYF.

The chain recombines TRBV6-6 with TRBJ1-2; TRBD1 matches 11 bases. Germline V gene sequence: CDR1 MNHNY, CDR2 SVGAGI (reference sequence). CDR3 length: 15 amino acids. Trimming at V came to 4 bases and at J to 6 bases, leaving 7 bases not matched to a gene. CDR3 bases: TGTGCCAGCAGTTTTACCGGACAGGGGGCGGATGGCTACACCTTC. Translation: CASSFTGQGADGYTF.

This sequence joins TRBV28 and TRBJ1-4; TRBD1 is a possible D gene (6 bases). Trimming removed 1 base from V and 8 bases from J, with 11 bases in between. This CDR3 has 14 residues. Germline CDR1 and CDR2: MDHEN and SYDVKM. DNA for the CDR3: TGTGCCAGCAGTTTATATAGGGGGGGGGAAAAACTGTTTTTT. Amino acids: CASSLYRGGEKLFF.

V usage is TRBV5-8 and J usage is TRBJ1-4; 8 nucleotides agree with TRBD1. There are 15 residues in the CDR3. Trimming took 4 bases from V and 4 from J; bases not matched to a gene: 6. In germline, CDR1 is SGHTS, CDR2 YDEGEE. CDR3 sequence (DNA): TGTGCCAGCAGCATATACAGGGGGTTTAATGAAAAACTGTTTTTT. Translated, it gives CASSIYRGFNEKLFF.

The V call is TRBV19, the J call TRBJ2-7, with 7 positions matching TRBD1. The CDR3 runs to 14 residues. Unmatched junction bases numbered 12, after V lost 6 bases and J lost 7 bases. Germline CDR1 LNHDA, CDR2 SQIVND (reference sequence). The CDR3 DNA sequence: TGTGCCAGTAGCCAGACAGGGTCCTTGAGGGAGCAGTACTTC. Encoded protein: CASSQTGSLREQYF.

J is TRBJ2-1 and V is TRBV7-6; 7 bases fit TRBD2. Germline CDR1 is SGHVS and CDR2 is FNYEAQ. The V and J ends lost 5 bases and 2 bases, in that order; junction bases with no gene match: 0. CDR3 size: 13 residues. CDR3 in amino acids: CASSGGAYNEQFF. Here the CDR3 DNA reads TGTGCCAGCAGCGGGGGGGCCTACAATGAGCAGTTCTTC.

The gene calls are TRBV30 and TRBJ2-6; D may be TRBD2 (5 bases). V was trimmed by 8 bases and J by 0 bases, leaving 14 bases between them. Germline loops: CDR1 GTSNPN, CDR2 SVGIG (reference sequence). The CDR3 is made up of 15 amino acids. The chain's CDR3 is CASPGKDSGANVLTF. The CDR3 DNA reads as TGTGCCAGCCCCGGGAAGGACTCTGGGGCCAACGTCCTGACTTTC.

The DNA for the CDR3 is TGTGCCAGCAGCCAATACCGGGATACGCAGTATTTT. Translated, it gives CASSQYRDTQYF. The chain has TRBV4-2 and TRBJ2-3, with D unresolved. CDR1 is LGHNA, CDR2 YNFKEQ, per germline. The CDR3 has 12 residues. Trimming cost V 2 bases and J 6 bases, with 6 bases left between them.

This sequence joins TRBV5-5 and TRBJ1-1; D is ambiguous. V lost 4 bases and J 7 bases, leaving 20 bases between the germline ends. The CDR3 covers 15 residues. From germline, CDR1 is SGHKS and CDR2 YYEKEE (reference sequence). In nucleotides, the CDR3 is TGTGCCAGCAGCCCCGCTGACCGGGGATTAGGTGAAGCTTTCTTT. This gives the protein CASSPADRGLGEAFF.

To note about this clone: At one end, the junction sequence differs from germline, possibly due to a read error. The CDR3, as DNA: TGTGCCAGCAGCGTACAGGGGAATGGGCAGTTCTTC. Protein sequence: CASSVQGNGQFF. This chain connects TRBV11-3 to TRBJ2-1; 7 bases map to TRBD1. CDR1 is SGHNT and CDR2 is YENEEA in the germline V gene. The CDR3 has 12 amino acids.